This T cell receptor (beta chain) appears in the sequencing data of a study of somatic mutations in cytotoxic T cells in rheumatoid arthritis. Study-level findings and limits: Unknown were the antigen targets of the expanded CD8+ clones. The largest CD8+ clone made up over 20% of CD8+ cells in about an eighth of the 65 patients.

As regards this clone: The antigen remains unidentified.

Source study methods: Only a few patient CD8+ clones above 1% matched published virus-specific TCRB sequences. The repertoire was sequenced with immunoSEQ multiplex PCR; TCRdb's copy has only in-frame clones and lacks some. The DNA was the basis for D and trimming; V, J and clone size are from that table. The table records about 15,000 clones, about nine tenths of them present only once. This CDR3 has 14 amino acids. Looked up from germline, CDR1 is MNHNS and CDR2 is SASEGT. Trimming removed 5 bases at V and 5 bases at J, with 15 bases between. The chain recombines TRBV6-1 with TRBJ1-1; D gene uncertain. This TCR was recovered from an older man with rheumatoid arthritis. The specimen was CD4+ T cells sorted from blood. This chain's CDR3 is CASSFSAGGTEAFF. CDR3 sequence (DNA): TGTGCCAGCAGTTTCTCGGCCGGAGGGACTGAAGCTTTCTTT.